This T cell receptor (beta chain) derives from a study of blood T cell repertoires in COVID-19. About the study: The cDNA or gDNA used as material had been derived from T cells, B-cell-depleted T cells, or PBMCs.

Clinical history as reported by participants underpinned cohort assignment. Each exposed participant met a COVID-19 case in the 2 weeks preceding study entry. This CDR3 has 13 residues. The ends lost 5 bases at V and 6 bases at J; junction bases unmatched: 3. Germline values: CDR1 WNHNN, CDR2 SYGVQD (reference sequence). Original data processing: Amplification of reference gene primers was used by the study to estimate nucleated cell counts. TCRdb's copy holds only in-frame clones and misses some; the assay was immunoSEQ multiplex PCR. V and J calls and clone size come straight from that table; D and trimming were deduced from the DNA. Seen here are 350,000 to 400,000 clones, roughly nine tenths observed once, and the top ten hold about 0.86%.

The sequence derives from a middle-aged woman who had been exposed to COVID-19. The sequencing sample was made of PBMCs or T cells enriched from blood (not recorded which). This chain joins TRBV10-1 and TRBJ2-7, with 11 nucleotides matching TRBD2. For the CDR3, the DNA is TGCGCCAGCAGTAGGCTAGCGGGAGGCGAGCAGTACTTC. It is translated as CASSRLAGGEQYF.